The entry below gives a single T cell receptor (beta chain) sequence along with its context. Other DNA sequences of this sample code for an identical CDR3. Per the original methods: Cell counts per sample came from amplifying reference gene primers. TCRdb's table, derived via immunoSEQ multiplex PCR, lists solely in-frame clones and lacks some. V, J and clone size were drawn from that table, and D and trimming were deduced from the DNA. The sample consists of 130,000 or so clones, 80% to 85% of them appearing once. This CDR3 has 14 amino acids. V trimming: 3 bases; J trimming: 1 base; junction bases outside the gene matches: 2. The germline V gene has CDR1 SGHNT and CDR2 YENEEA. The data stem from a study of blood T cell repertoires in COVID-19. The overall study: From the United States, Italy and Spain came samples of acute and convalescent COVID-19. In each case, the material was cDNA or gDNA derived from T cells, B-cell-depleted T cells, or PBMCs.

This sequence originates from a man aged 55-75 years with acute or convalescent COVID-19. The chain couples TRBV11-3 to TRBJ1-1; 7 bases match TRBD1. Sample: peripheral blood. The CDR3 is CASSLAGGNTEAFF. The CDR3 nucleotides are TGTGCCAGCAGCTTGGCAGGGGGGAACACTGAAGCTTTCTTT.